Listed below are T cell receptor beta chains from one sample, sequenced in a study of blood T cell repertoires in COVID-19. Some clones are missing from TCRdb's copy, which holds only in-frame ones; the method was immunoSEQ multiplex PCR. Here the sample spans 250,000 to 300,000 clones, roughly 86% being singletons. The specimen sequenced was peripheral blood. The receptor set was obtained from a woman aged 25 to 39 with acute or convalescent COVID-19. Both conserved end residues are part of each CDR3. Each record gives: D gene, V gene, clone size, J gene, CDR3 DNA, CDR3 protein. A D gene is named only where the DNA matches it firmly. Some rows mark clone size as missing; the rest say once, few, many or name a class of expanded clone.

>-|TRBV11-2|-|TRBJ2-5
TGTGCCAGCAGCTTAGAACTGGTGGCGGCGGAGACCCAGTACTTC
CASSLELVAAETQYF
>TRBD2|TRBV11-1|-|TRBJ2-7
TGTGCCAGCAGTCTAGGGAGTGGGAGGGCGTCCTACGAGCAGTACTTC
CASSLGSGRASYEQYF
>-|TRBV6-6|-|TRBJ1-3
TGTGCCAGCAGCCGCGGGACCGGCTCTGGAAACACCATATATTTT
CASSRGTGSGNTIYF
>-|TRBV11-2|-|TRBJ2-7
TGTGCCAGCAGCTTGTCGGTGTACGAGCAGTACTTC
CASSLSVYEQYF
>-|TRBV24-1|-|TRBJ2-5
TGTGCCACCAGTGACCCCATGGGGCTGTCCCAGTACTTC
CATSDPMGLSQYF
>TRBD1|TRBV2|-|TRBJ2-2
TGTGCCAGCATCCTGGACAGGGGGGGGGAGCTGTTTTTT
CASILDRGGELFF
>TRBD2|TRBV23-1|-|TRBJ2-7
TGCGCCAGCAGTCAGTCGGGGGCGGGAGGGCCCGGTTGTTGGTGCGAGCAGTACTTC
CASSQSGAGGPGCWCEQYF
>TRBD1|TRBV24-1|-|TRBJ2-1
TGTGCCACCAGTGATTCTTCCGGGACAGGGAGTCCCTACAATGAGCAGTTCTTC
CATSDSSGTGSPYNEQFF
>-|TRBV6-5|few|TRBJ1-6
TGTGCCAGCGGAGGGATCTCACCCCTCCACTTT
CASGGISPLHF
>TRBD1|TRBV4-2|-|TRBJ1-1
TGTGCCAGCAGCCAGCCTCGGGGACAGGCTATATCTGAAGCTTTCTTT
CASSQPRGQAISEAFF
>-|TRBV5-1|-|TRBJ1-6
TGCGCCAGCAGCCCAGAAAGGGTACCGGGGTCACCCCTCCACTTT
CASSPERVPGSPLHF
>TRBD1|TRBV3-1/TRBV3-2|-|TRBJ2-5
TGTGCCAGCAGCCAAGGAAGACAGGGGGCAGGGAAGACCCAGTACTTC
CASSQGRQGAGKTQYF
>TRBD2|TRBV6-4|-|TRBJ2-1
TGTGCCAGCAGCCAGACTAGCGGGGGCTACAATGAGCAGTTCTTC
CASSQTSGGYNEQFF
>-|TRBV27|-|TRBJ2-2
TGTGCCAGCAGCCTCATCGGGGAGACCGGGGAGCTGTTTTTT
CASSLIGETGELFF
>-|TRBV7-7|-|TRBJ2-2
TGTGCTAGCAGCTTGGGGGGAGTAGACACCGGGGAGCTGTTTTTT
CASSLGGVDTGELFF
>TRBD2|TRBV10-3|-|TRBJ2-1
TGTGCCATCAGTGCTAAACTAGCGGACTACAATGAGCAGTTCTTC
CAISAKLADYNEQFF
>-|TRBV19|-|TRBJ1-2
TGTGCCAGTAGTATGTTGCAGGGGCTGAGCTATGGCTACACCTTC
CASSMLQGLSYGYTF
>TRBD1|TRBV18|-|TRBJ1-1
TGTGCCAGCTCACCTCGACAGGGTTCGGGGAACACTGAAGCTTTCTTT
CASSPRQGSGNTEAFF
>-|TRBV5-1|-|TRBJ2-7
TGCGCCAGCAGCGGTATTACAGGGCCCAGCTCCTACGAGCAGTACTTC
CASSGITGPSSYEQYF
>TRBD2|TRBV23-1|-|TRBJ2-1
TGCGCCAGCAGTCGCGGGAGTATCGGTAGTGAGCAGTTCTTC
CASSRGSIGSEQFF
>TRBD1|TRBV15|once|TRBJ1-2
TGTGCCACCAGCAGAGATAGGACAGGAACCCCCTATGGCTACACCTTC
CATSRDRTGTPYGYTF
>TRBD2|TRBV6-2/TRBV6-3|once|TRBJ2-1
TGTGCCAGCAGTTACTCGAGCGCTAGCGGGAGTGATGAGCAGTTCTTC
CASSYSSASGSDEQFF
>TRBD2|TRBV7-2|-|TRBJ2-2
TGTGCCAGCAGCTCGGGACTAGCGGCTTCCGGGGAGCTGTTTTTT
CASSSGLAASGELFF
>-|TRBV30|-|TRBJ1-2
TGTGCCTGGAGGGCAGGGCGCTACACCTTC
CAWRAGRYTF
>-|TRBV18|-|TRBJ1-2
TGTGCCAGCTCACTGGAGTGGGGCTACACCTTC
CASSLEWGYTF
>TRBD2|TRBV2|once|TRBJ2-5
TGTGCCAGCAGTGAAGAGCGGCGGGGAGGGCAAGAGACCCAGTACTTC
CASSEERRGGQETQYF
>-|TRBV5-4|-|TRBJ1-1
TGTGCCAGCAGCTTGGTGGCAGGCGTGGGCGCTGAAGCTTTCTTT
CASSLVAGVGAEAFF
>-|TRBV4-3|-|TRBJ2-7
TGCGCCAGCAGCCAAGATACAGTGGACTACTACTACGAGCAGTACTTC
CASSQDTVDYYYEQYF